The 9 T cell receptor beta chains given below trace back to one sample, sequenced in a study of T cells in Graves' hyperthyroidism and ophthalmopathy. From RNA transcripts, TCR beta CDR3 regions were amplified. During a first-round RT-PCR of the TCR CDR3, the HTBI primer set was used. TCRdb reprocessed the multiplex PCR reads via MiXCR and lists one record per CDR3 protein. Among approximately 690,000 distinct CDR3 sequences listed, roughly 20% were seen once. The sequenced sample consisted of blood. These receptors were obtained from a man under 40 with Graves' ophthalmopathy.

CDR3 bases: TGCAGCGTTGAATTCAACAAGGGCGGATTGAGTACAGGGTCTGACGAGCAGTACTTC. Its protein product is CSVEFNKGGLSTGSDEQYF. V is TRBV29-1 and J is TRBJ2-7; TRBD1 might be the D (6 bases). The length of the CDR3 is 19 residues. The V end was cut by 2 bases, the J end by 5 bases, with 31 bases between. Looked up from germline, CDR1 is SQVTM and CDR2 is ANQGSEA.

This clonotype was counted at least ten times. The chain uses TRBV3-1 and TRBJ1-1; TRBD1 matches 7 bases. The CDR3 has 14 residues. V lost 6 bases, J lost 6 bases, and 10 bases stayed unmatched. Per germline, CDR1 LGHDT and CDR2 YNNKEL (reference sequence). The CDR3 loop is CASRATGSVAEAFF. CDR3 DNA: TGTGCCAGCAGAGCGACAGGGAGCGTCGCTGAAGCTTTCTTT.

CDR3 nucleotide sequence: TGCAGCCACAGGGTCGGCCAAGAGACCCAGTACTTC. Its translation is CSHRVGQETQYF. The chain joins TRBV20-1 to TRBJ2-5, with D perhaps matching TRBD1 (6 bases). The CDR3 length is 12 residues. Germline V gene sequence: CDR1 DFQATT, CDR2 SNEGSKA (reference sequence).

This clonotype showed up many times. The chain's CDR3 is CASSPGASANEQFF. CDR3 bases: TGTGCCAGCAGCCCCGGGGCTAGCGCGAATGAGCAGTTCTTC. The chain is built from TRBV14 and TRBJ2-1; a weak D match, TRBD2 (6 bases). Per germline, CDR1 SGHDN and CDR2 FVKESK. The CDR3 is 14 amino acids. The V end lost 4 bases, the J end lost 7 bases, and 14 bases lay between the germline ends.

This clonotype was detected a few times. This sequence joins TRBV20-1 and TRBJ2-7; 8 bases map to TRBD1. The germline gives CDR1 DFQATT, CDR2 SNEGSKA (reference sequence). J was trimmed by 0 bases and V by 4 bases; bases with no gene match: 2. This CDR3 contains 13 residues. In DNA form, the CDR3 reads TGCAGTGCTAAAACAGGGGGCTCCTACGAGCAGTACTTC. Translating it yields CSAKTGGSYEQYF.

This chain links TRBV27 with TRBJ2-7, with TRBD2 identical over 8 bases. The CDR3 contains 14 residues. The germline gives CDR1 MNHEY, CDR2 SMNVEV (reference sequence). The V gene end was trimmed by 5 bases and the J gene end by 7 bases; junction bases not matched to a gene: 10. The CDR3 is CASSPAGVAKEQYF. The CDR3 nucleotides read TGTGCCAGCAGTCCAGCGGGAGTCGCGAAGGAGCAGTACTTC.

The CDR3: CASSHRDRPHGETQYF. The CDR3 bases are TGTGCCAGCAGCCACCGGGACAGACCCCATGGGGAGACCCAGTACTTC. The J gene is TRBJ2-5, the V gene TRBV11-2, with TRBD1 matching 7 bases. The CDR3 extends over 16 amino acids. The germline V gene encodes CDR1 SGHAT and CDR2 FQNNGV. Trimming removed 5 bases from V and 5 bases from J; junction bases left unmatched: 14.

This clonotype has only a few counts. The chain carries TRBV3-1 and TRBJ1-4, with D hard to call. Trimming took off 1 base at V and 8 bases at J, with 5 bases between the two ends. Per the germline V gene, CDR1 is LGHDT and CDR2 is YNNKEL (reference sequence). CDR3 length equals 12 residues. The CDR3 DNA reads as TGTGCCAGCAGCCAAGTACAGGAAAAACTGTTTTTT. Its protein product is CASSQVQEKLFF.

Ten or more counts support this clonotype. The chain has TRBV5-8 and TRBJ1-1, with 9 bases fitting TRBD1. CDR3 length equals 15 residues. CDR1 and CDR2 (germline): SGHTS, YDEGEE. The V and J ends lost 5 bases and 0 bases, in that order; junction bases with no gene match: 5. The CDR3 region is CASSRDRVMNTEAFF. The CDR3 DNA follows: TGTGCCAGCAGTCGGGACAGGGTAATGAACACTGAAGCTTTCTTT.